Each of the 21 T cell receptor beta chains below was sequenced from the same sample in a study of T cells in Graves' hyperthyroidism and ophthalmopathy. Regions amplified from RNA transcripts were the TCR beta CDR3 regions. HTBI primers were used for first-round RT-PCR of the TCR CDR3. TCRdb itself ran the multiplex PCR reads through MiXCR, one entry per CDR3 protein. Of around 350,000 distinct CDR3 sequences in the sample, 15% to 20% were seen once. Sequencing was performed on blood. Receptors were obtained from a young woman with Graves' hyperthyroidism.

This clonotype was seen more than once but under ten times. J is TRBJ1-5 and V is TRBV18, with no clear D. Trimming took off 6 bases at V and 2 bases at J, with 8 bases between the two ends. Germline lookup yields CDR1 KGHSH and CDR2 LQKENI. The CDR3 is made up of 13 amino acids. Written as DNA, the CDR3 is TGTGCCAGCTCTGGGAATGGCAATCAGCCCCAGCATTTT. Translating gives CASSGNGNQPQHF. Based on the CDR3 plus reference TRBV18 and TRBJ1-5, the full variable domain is NAGVMQNPRHLVRRRGQEARLRCSPMKGHSHVYWYRQLPEEGLKFMVYLQKENIIDESGMPKERFSAEFPKEGPSILRIQQVVRGDSAAYFCASSGNGNQPQHFGDGTRLSIL.

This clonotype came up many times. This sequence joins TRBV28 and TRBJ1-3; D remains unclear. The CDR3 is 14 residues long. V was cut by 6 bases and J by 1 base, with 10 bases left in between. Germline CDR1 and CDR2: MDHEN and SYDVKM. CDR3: CASSEGTSGNTIYF. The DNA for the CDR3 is TGTGCCAGCAGCGAGGGAACTTCTGGAAACACCATATATTTT. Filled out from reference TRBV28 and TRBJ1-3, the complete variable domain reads DVKVTQSSRYLVKRTGEKVFLECVQDMDHENMFWYRQDPGLGLRLIYFSYDVKMKEKGDIPEGYSVSREKKERFSLILESASTNQTSMYLCASSEGTSGNTIYFGEGSWLTVV.

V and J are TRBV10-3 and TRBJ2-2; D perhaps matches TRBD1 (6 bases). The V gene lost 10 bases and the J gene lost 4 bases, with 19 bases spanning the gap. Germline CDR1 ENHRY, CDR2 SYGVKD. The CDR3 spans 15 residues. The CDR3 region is CATTPMTGVTGELFF. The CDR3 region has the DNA TGTGCCACTACTCCAATGACAGGTGTCACCGGGGAGCTGTTTTTT.

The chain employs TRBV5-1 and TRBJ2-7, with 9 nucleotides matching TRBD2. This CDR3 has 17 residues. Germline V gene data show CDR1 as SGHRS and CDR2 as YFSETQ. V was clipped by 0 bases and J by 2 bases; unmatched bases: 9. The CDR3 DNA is TGCGCCAGCAGCTTGGAGAAGGGACTAGCAGAAACCTACGAGCAGTACTTC. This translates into CASSLEKGLAETYEQYF.

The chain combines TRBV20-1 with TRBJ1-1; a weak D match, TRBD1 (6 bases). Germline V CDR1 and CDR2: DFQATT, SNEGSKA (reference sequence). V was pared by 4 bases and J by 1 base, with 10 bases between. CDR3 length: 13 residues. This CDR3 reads CSANQGTNTEAFF. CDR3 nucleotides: TGCAGTGCTAACCAGGGGACGAACACTGAAGCTTTCTTT.

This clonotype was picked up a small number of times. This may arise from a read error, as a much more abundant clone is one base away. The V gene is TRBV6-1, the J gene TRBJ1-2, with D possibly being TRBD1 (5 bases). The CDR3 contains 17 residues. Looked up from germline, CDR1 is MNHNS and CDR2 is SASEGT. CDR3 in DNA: TGTGCCGGCAGTGAAGAGGAAGGGGCCCCAGCCGGGGAAAGCTACACCTTC. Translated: CAGSEEEGAPAGESYTF.

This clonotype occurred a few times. CDR3 protein: CASSLLWPPEAFF. The CDR3 nucleotides are TGTGCCAGCAGCTTATTGTGGCCCCCTGAAGCTTTCTTT. J is TRBJ1-1 and V is TRBV7-9; D gene unclear. The CDR3 has 13 amino acids. V dropped 2 bases and J dropped 6 bases, with 10 bases sitting between them. Germline CDR1 and CDR2: SEHNR and FQNEAQ (reference sequence). The full variable domain, in which reference TRBV7-9 and TRBJ1-1 provide the parts outside the CDR3, is DTGVSQNPRHKITKRGQNVTFRCDPISEHNRLYWYRQTLGQGPEFLTYFQNEAQLEKSRLLSDRFSAERPKGSFSTLEIQRTEQGDSAMYLCASSLLWPPEAFFGQGTRLTVV.

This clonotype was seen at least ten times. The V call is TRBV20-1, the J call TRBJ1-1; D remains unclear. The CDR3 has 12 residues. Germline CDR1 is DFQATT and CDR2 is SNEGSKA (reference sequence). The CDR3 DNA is TGCAGCCTAAGGGCGCCGGACACTGAAGCTTTCTTT. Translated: CSLRAPDTEAFF.

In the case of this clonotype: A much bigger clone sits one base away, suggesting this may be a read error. The CDR3 DNA follows: TGTGCCAGCAGTGACCAGACAGGAGCTATCTATGGCTACACCTTC. It encodes CASSDQTGAIYGYTF. The V gene is TRBV6-1, the J gene TRBJ1-2; TRBD1 is a possible D gene (6 bases). CDR1 and CDR2 from the germline V gene are MNHNS and SASEGT. Deletions cut 3 bases from V and 4 bases from J, with 15 bases between. The CDR3 loop spans 15 amino acids.

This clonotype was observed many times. The CDR3 loop is CASSVAGQTDTQYF. CDR3 coding DNA: TGTGCCAGCAGCGTAGCTGGGCAAACAGATACGCAGTATTTT. The chain carries TRBV9 and TRBJ2-3, with D hard to call. Trimming cost V 0 bases and J 3 bases, with 8 bases left between them. Germline V gene lookup returns CDR1 SGDLS and CDR2 YYNGEE. This CDR3 has 14 residues.

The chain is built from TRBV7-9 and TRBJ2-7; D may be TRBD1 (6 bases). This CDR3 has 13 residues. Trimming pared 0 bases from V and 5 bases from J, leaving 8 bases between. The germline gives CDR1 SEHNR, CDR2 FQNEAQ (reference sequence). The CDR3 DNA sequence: TGTGCCAGCAGCTTAGCACAGGGCAACGAGCAGTACTTC. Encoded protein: CASSLAQGNEQYF.

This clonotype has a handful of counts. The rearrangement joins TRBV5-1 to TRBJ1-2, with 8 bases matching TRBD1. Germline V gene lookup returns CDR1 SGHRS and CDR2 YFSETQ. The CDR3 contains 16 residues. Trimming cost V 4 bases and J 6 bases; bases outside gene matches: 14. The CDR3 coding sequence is TGCGCCAGCAGCCGGGGGCCGGACAGGGCGCGGGATGGCTACACCTTC. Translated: CASSRGPDRARDGYTF.

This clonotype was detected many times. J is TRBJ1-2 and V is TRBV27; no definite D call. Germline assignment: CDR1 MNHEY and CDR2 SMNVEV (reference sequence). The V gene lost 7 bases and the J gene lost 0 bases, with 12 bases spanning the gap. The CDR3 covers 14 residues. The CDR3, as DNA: TGTGCCAGCACTAATCCCCCGGCTAACTATGGCTACACCTTC. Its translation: CASTNPPANYGYTF.

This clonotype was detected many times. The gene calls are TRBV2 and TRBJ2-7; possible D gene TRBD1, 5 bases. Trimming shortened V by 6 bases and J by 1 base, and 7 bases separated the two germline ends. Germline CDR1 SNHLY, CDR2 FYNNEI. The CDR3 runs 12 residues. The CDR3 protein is CASRQESYEQYF. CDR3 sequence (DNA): TGTGCCAGCAGACAGGAGTCCTACGAGCAGTACTTC.

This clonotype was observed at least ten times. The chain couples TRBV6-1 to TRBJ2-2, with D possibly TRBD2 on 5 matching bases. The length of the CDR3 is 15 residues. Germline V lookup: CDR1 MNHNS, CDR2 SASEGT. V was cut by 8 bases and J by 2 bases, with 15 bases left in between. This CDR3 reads CASRPGSTNTGELFF. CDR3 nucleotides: TGTGCCAGCCGCCCGGGGAGCACTAACACCGGGGAGCTGTTTTTT.

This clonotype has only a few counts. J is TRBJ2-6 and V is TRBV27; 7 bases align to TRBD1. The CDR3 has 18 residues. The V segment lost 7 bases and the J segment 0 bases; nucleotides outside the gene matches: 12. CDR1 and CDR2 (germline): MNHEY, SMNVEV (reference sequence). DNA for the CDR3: TGTGCCAGCACCTTAAGTAACAGGGGTCCCTCTGGGGCCAACGTCCTGACTTTC. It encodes CASTLSNRGPSGANVLTF. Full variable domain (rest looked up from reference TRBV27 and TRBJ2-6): EAQVTQNPRYLITVTGKKLTVTCSQNMNHEYMSWYRQDPGLGLRQIYYSMNVEVTDKGDVPEGYKVSRKEKRNFPLILESPSPNQTSLYFCASTLSNRGPSGANVLTFGAGSRLTVL.

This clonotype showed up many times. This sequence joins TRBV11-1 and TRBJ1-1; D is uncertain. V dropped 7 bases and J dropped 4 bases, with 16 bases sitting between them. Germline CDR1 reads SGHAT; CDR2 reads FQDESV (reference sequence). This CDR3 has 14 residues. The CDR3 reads CASTVRGFGTEAFF. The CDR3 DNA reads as TGTGCCAGCACAGTCCGGGGTTTTGGCACTGAAGCTTTCTTT.

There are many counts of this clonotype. Written as DNA, the CDR3 is TGTGCCAGCAGTTACTCGGGACTAGCGGGGGAGACCTACGAGCAGTACTTC. Translating it yields CASSYSGLAGETYEQYF. The chain combines TRBV6-5 with TRBJ2-7, with 14 bases matching TRBD2. After removal of 0 bases from V and 2 bases from J, the junction contained 3 bases not matched to a gene. The germline V gene encodes CDR1 MNHEY and CDR2 SVGAGI. The CDR3 runs 17 residues.

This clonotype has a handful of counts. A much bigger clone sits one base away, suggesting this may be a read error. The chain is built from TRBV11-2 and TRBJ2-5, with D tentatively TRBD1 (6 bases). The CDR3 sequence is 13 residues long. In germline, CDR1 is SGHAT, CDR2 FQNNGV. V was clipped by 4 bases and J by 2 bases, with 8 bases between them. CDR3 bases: TGTGCCAGCAGCTACGGACAGCAAGAGACCCAGTACTTC. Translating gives CASSYGQQETQYF.

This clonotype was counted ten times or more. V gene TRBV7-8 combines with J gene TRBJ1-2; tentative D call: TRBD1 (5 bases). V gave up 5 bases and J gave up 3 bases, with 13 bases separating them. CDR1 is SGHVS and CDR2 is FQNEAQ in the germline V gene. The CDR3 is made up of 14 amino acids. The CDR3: CASSHGGSDYGYTF. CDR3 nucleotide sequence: TGTGCCAGCAGCCATGGGGGAAGCGACTATGGCTACACCTTC.

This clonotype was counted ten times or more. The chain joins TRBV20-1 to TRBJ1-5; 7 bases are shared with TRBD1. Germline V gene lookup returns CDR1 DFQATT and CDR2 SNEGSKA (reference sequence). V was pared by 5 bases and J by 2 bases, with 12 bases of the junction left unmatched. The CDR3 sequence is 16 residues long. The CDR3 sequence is CSARQGIFTGNQPQHF. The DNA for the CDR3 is TGCAGTGCTCGACAGGGTATCTTTACGGGCAATCAGCCCCAGCATTTT.